One sample yielded the 8 T cell receptor beta chains listed below, sequenced in a study of Graves' ophthalmopathy and Graves' hyperthyroidism. Amplification of the TCR beta CDR3 regions used RNA transcripts (as template). The library came from an HTBI-primed first-round RT-PCR and a second-round multiplex PCR. TCRdb re-called the multiplex PCR reads through MiXCR, storing one row per CDR3 protein. The table records about 1.2 million distinct CDR3 sequences, about two fifths of them present only once. Sequencing was performed on peripheral blood or thyroid tissue (not recorded which). These receptors all stem from an adult man with Graves' hyperthyroidism.

The J gene is TRBJ1-2, the V gene TRBV15; D is undetermined. The CDR3 runs to 14 residues. V dropped 0 bases and J dropped 8 bases, with 13 bases sitting between them. The germline gives CDR1 LNHNV, CDR2 YYDKDF (reference sequence). CDR3 bases: TGTGCCACCAGCAGAGATAGAGCTCGTCTCGGCTACACCTTC. This encodes CATSRDRARLGYTF.

This clonotype was counted between two and nine times. The chain recombines TRBV12-3 or TRBV12-4 with TRBJ1-1, with D tentatively TRBD1 (5 bases). The CDR3 is 15 amino acids. The V end lost 0 bases, the J end lost 6 bases, and 14 bases lay between the germline ends. The CDR3 sequence is CASSLARAWDAEAFF. CDR3 DNA sequence: TGTGCCAGCAGTTTAGCGCGCGCTTGGGACGCTGAAGCTTTCTTT.

V usage is TRBV25-1 and J usage is TRBJ1-6; tentatively, D is TRBD1 (5 bases). The CDR3 has 13 amino acids. Germline V lookup: CDR1 MGHDK, CDR2 SYGVNS. Trimming removed 4 bases from V and 8 bases from J, with 9 bases in between. The CDR3 coding sequence is TGTGCCAGCAGTGTCCAGGGTCATTCACCCCTCCACTTT. Translation: CASSVQGHSPLHF.

The chain has TRBV15 and TRBJ2-5; D unresolved. Trimming took off 6 bases at V and 2 bases at J, with 10 bases between the two ends. CDR1 and CDR2 (germline): LNHNV, YYDKDF (reference sequence). There are 13 residues in the CDR3. Here the CDR3 DNA reads TGTGCCACCAGTGTGAGGAGTCAAGAGACCCAGTACTTC. Its protein is CATSVRSQETQYF.

A remark on this clonotype: Being one base from a much bigger clone, this may be a read error. The rearrangement joins TRBV20-1 to TRBJ2-7; TRBD2 agrees at 10 bases. V dropped 2 bases and J dropped 6; count of bases not matched to a gene: 10. Germline CDR1 reads DFQATT; CDR2 reads SNEGSKA (reference sequence). The CDR3 extends over 15 amino acids. Here the CDR3 DNA reads TGCAGTGCTAGACCTCTAGCGGGAGCAGGCTGCGAGCAGTACTTC. Protein: CSARPLAGAGCEQYF.

This clonotype turned up a few times. With a much larger clone just one base away, this may be a read error. The rearrangement joins TRBV15 to TRBJ2-7; TRBD1 aligns across 7 bases. Germline V gene lookup returns CDR1 LNHNV and CDR2 YYDKDF (reference sequence). CDR3 length equals 16 residues. CDR3 in amino acids: CATSRDVYDRAYEQHF. DNA for the CDR3: TGTGCCACCAGCAGAGATGTGTATGACAGGGCGTACGAGCAGCACTTC.

The V gene is TRBV6-5, the J gene TRBJ1-5; possible D gene TRBD1, 6 bases. The V end was cut by 4 bases, the J end by 0 bases, with 16 bases between. This CDR3 is built from 17 residues. Germline assignment: CDR1 MNHEY and CDR2 SVGAGI. The CDR3 region is CASSSGHGGPSNQPQHF. CDR3 sequence (DNA): TGTGCCAGCAGTTCAGGGCACGGGGGCCCTAGCAATCAGCCCCAGCATTTT.

This clonotype was seen ten or more times. The V and J genes are TRBV7-9 and TRBJ2-5, with 12 bases matching TRBD1. This CDR3 has 17 amino acids. Germline loops: CDR1 SEHNR, CDR2 FQNEAQ (reference sequence). Unmatched junction bases numbered 11, after V lost 5 bases and J lost 4 bases. DNA for the CDR3: TGTGCCAGCAGCGGGAACCGGGACAGGGGGCGCGGAGAGACCCAGTACTTC. It encodes CASSGNRDRGRGETQYF.